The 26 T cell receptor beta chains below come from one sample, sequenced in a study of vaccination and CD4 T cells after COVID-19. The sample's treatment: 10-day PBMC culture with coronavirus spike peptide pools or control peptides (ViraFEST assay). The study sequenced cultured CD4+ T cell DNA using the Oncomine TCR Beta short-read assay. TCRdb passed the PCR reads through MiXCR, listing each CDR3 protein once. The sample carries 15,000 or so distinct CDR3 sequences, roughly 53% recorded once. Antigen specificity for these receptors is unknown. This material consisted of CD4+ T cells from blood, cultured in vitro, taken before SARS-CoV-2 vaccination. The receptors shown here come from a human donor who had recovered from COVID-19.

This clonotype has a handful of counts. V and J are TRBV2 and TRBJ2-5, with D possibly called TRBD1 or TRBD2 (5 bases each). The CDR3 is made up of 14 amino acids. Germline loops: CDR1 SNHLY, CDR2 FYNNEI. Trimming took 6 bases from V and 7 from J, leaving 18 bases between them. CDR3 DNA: TGTGCCAGCAGAGGGGACCTAGGGGCCGGGACCCAGTACTTC. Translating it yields CASRGDLGAGTQYF.

The CDR3 DNA reads as TGCAGTGCTCTAGGTTACGGGAGTCGTTCCACAGATACGCAGTATTTT. This translates into CSALGYGSRSTDTQYF. The chain combines TRBV20-1 with TRBJ2-3; D possibly corresponds to TRBD2 (6 bases). CDR3 length: 16 amino acids. The germline CDR1 and CDR2 sequences are DFQATT and SNEGSKA (reference sequence). Trimming removed 5 bases from V and 2 bases from J, with 20 bases in between.

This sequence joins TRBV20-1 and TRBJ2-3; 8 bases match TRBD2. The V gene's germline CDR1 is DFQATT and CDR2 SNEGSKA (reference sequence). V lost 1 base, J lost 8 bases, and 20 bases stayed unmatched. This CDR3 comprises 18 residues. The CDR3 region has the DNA TGCAGTGCTAGAGGTCCTAGCGGGTGGCGGCCCACACACGGTACGCAGTATTTT. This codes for CSARGPSGWRPTHGTQYF.

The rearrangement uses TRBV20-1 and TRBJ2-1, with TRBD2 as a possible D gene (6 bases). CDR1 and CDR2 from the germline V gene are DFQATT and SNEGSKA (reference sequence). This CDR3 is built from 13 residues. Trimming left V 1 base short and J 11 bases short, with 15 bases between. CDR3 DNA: TGCAGTGCTAGAGTACGGGGGTCCGGTCAGCAGTTCTTC. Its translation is CSARVRGSGQQFF.

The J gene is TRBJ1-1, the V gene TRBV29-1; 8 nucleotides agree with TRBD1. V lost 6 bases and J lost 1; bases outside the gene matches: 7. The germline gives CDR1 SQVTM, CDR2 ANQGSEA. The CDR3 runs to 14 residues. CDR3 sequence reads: CSVTTGTGNTEAFF. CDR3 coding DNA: TGCAGCGTCACTACCGGGACAGGGAACACTGAAGCTTTCTTT.

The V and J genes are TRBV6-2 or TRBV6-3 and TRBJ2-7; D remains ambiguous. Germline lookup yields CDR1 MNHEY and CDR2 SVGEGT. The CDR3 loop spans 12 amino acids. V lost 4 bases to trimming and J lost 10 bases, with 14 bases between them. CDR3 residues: CASSSSITPQYF. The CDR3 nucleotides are TGTGCCAGCAGTTCGTCTATCACCCCACAGTACTTC.

The CDR3: CASSQRLYQETQYF. In DNA form, the CDR3 reads TGTGCCAGCAGCCAAAGACTTTACCAAGAGACCCAGTACTTC. The V call is TRBV14, the J call TRBJ2-5, with unresolved D. Trimming took off 2 bases at V and 0 bases at J, with 7 bases between the two ends. The CDR3 is 14 amino acids. The germline CDR1 and CDR2 sequences are SGHDN and FVKESK.

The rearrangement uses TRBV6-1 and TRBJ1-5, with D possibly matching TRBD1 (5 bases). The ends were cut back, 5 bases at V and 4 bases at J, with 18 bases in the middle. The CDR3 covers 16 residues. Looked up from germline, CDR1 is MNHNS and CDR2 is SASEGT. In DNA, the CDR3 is TGTGCCAGCAGTACCTCCCGGGGGGGGAGTAATCAGCCCCAGCATTTT. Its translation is CASSTSRGGSNQPQHF.

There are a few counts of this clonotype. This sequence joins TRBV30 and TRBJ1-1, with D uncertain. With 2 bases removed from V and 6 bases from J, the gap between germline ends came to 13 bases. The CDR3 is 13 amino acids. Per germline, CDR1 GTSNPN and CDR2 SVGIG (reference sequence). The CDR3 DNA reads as TGTGCCTGGAGTCGGAGTATAGGCCCTGAAGCTTTCTTT. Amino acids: CAWSRSIGPEAFF.

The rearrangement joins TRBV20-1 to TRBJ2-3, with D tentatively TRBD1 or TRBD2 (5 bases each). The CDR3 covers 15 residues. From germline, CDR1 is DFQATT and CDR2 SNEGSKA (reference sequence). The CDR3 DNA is TGCAGGGATGGAGGACGAGGGGATCGCACAGATACGCAGTATTTT. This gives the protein CRDGGRGDRTDTQYF.

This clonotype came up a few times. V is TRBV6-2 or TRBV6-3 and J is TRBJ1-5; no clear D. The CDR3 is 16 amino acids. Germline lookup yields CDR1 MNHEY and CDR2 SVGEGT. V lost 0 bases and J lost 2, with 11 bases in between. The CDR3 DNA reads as TGTGCCAGCAGTTACTCCGGGGTAGGAGGCAATCAGCCCCAGCATTTT. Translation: CASSYSGVGGNQPQHF.

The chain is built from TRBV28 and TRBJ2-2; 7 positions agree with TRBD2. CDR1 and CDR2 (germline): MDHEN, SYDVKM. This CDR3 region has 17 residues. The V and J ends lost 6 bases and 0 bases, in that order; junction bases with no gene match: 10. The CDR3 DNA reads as TGTGCCAGCAGCTACCGGGGAGCGGGATCGAACACCGGGGAGCTGTTTTTT. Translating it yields CASSYRGAGSNTGELFF. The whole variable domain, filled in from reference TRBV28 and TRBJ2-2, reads DVKVTQSSRYLVKRTGEKVFLECVQDMDHENMFWYRQDPGLGLRLIYFSYDVKMKEKGDIPEGYSVSREKKERFSLILESASTNQTSMYLCASSYRGAGSNTGELFFGEGSRLTVL.

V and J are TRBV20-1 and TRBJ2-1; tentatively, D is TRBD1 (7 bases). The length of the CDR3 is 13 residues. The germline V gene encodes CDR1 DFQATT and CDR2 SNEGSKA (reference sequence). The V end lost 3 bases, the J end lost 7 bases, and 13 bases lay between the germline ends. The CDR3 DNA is TGCAGTGCTAGTAAGCCAGGGGGGAATGAGCAGTTCTTC. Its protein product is CSASKPGGNEQFF.

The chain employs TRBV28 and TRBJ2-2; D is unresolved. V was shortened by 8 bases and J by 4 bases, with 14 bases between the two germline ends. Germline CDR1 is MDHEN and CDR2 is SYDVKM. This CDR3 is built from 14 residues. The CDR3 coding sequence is TGTGCCAGCTGTAAGACGGGCGGCACCGGGGAGCTGTTTTTT. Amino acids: CASCKTGGTGELFF.

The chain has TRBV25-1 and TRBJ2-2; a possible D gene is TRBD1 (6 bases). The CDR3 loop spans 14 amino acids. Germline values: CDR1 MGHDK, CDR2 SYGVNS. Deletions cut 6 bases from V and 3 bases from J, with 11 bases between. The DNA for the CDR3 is TGTGCCAGCAGAAGGGGGTCGGACACCGGGGAGCTGTTTTTT. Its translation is CASRRGSDTGELFF.

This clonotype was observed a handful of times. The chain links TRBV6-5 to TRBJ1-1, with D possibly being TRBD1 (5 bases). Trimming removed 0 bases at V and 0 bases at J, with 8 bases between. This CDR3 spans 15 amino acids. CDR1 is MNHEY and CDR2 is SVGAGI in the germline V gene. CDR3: CASSYSPGMNTEAFF. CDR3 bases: TGTGCCAGCAGTTACTCGCCAGGGATGAACACTGAAGCTTTCTTT.

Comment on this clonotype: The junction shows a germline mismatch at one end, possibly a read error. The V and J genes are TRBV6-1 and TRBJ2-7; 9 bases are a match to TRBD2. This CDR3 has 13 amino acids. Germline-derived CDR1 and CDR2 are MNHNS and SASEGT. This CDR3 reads CASRVAGVGEQYF. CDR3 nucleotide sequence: TGCGCCAGCAGGGTAGCGGGGGTGGGCGAGCAGTACTTC.

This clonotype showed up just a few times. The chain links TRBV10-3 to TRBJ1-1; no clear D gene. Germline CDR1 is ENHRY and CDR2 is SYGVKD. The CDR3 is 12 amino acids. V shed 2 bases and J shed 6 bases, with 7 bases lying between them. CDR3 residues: CAISEIGPEAFF. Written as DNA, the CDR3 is TGTGCCATCAGTGAGATTGGGCCTGAAGCTTTCTTT.

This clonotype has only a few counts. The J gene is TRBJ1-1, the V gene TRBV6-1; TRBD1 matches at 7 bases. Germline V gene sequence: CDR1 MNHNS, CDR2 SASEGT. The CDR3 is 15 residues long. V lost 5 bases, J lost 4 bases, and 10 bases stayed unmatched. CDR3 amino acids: CASSQQQGISTEAFF. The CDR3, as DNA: TGTGCCAGCAGTCAACAACAGGGGATCAGCACTGAAGCTTTCTTT.

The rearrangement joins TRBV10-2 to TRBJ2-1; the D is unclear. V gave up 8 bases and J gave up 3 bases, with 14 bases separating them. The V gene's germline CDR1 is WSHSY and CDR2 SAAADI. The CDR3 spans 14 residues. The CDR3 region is CASSEPAFYNEQFF. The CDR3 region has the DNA TGCGCCAGCTCTGAGCCAGCCTTCTACAATGAGCAGTTCTTC.

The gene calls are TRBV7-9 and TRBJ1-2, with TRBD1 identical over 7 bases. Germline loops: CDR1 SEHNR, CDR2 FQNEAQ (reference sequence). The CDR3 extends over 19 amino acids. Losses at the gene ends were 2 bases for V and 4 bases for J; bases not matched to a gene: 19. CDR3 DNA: TGTGCCAGCAGCTTAACCTCACAGGGGACCCGGAGTAGGCCCTATGGCTACACCTTC. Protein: CASSLTSQGTRSRPYGYTF.

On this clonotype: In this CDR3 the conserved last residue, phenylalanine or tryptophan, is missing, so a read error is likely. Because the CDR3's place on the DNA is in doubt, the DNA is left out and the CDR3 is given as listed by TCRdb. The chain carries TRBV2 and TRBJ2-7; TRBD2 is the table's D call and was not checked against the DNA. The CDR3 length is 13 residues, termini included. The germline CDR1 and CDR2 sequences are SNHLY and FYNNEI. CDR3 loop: CASSESAAGRASL.

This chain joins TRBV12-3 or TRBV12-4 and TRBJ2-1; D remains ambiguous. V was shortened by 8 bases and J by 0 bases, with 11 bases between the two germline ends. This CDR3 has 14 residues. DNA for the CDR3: TGTGCCAGCCAAGATACTGGCTCCTACAATGAGCAGTTCTTC. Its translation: CASQDTGSYNEQFF.

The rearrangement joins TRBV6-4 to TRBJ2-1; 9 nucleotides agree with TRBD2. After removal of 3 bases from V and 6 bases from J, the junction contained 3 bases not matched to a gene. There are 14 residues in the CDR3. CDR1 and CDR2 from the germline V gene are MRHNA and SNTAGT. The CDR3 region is CASSEAGGGNEQFF. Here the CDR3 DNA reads TGTGCCAGCAGTGAGGCGGGAGGGGGCAATGAGCAGTTCTTC.

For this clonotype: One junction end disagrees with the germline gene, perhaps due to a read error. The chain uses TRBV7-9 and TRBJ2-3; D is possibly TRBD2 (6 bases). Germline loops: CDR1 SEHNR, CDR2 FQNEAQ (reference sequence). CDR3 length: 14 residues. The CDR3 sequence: CASSSGLSTDTQYF. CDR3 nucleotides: TGCGCCAGCAGCTCGGGACTTTCCACAGATACGCAGTATTTT. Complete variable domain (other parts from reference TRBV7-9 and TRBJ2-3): DTGVSQNPRHKITKRGQNVTFRCDPISEHNRLYWYRQTLGQGPEFLTYFQNEAQLEKSRLLSDRFSAERPKGSFSTLEIQRTEQGDSAMYLCASSSGLSTDTQYFGPGTRLTVL.

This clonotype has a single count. CDR3: CASSLAAGMGTEAFF. CDR3 nucleotides: TGTGCCAGCAGCTTAGCGGCAGGGATGGGGACTGAAGCTTTCTTT. This chain connects TRBV7-2 to TRBJ1-1, with D perhaps TRBD1 (5 bases). Looked up from germline, CDR1 is SGHTA and CDR2 is FQGNSA. V was clipped by 0 bases and J by 5 bases, with 13 bases between them. The CDR3 extends over 15 amino acids.